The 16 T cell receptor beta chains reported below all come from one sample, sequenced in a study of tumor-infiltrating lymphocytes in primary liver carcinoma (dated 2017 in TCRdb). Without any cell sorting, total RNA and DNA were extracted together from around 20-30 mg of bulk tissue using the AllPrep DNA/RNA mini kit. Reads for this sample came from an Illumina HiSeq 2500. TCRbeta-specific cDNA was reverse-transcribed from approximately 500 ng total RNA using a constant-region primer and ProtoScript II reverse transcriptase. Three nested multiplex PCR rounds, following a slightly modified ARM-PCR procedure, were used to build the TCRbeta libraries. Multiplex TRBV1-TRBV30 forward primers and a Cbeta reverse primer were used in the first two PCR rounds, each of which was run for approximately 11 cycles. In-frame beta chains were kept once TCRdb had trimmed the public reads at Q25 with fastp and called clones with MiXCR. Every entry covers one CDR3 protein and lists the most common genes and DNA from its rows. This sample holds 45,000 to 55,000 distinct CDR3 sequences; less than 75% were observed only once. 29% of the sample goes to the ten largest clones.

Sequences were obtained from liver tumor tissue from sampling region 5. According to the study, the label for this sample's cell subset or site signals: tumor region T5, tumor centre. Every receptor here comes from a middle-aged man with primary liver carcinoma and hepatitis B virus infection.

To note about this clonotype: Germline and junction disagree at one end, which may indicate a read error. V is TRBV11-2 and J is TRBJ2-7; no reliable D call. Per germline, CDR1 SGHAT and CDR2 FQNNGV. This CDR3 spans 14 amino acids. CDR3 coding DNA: TGTGCCAGCAGCTTAACCAACGGAGCCTACGAGCAGCAGTTC. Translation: CASSLTNGAYEQQF.

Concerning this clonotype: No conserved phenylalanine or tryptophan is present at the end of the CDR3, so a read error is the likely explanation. The CDR3 sequence is CASSLEGTSSYNEQFL. The DNA for the CDR3 is TGTGCCAGCAGCTTGGAGGGGACAAGCTCCTACAATGAGCAGTTCCTC. The chain is built from TRBV5-6 and TRBJ2-1, with D maybe TRBD1 (6 bases). Germline V gene data show CDR1 as SGHDT and CDR2 as YYEEEE. The CDR3 spans 16 residues. The V end lost 0 bases, the J end lost 0 bases, and 10 bases lay between the germline ends.

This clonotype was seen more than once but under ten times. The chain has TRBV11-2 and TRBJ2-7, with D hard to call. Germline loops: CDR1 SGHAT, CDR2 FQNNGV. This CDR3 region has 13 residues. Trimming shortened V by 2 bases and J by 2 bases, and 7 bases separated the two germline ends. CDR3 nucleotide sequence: TGTGCCAGCAGCTTAAATGTTGCCTACGAGCAGTACTTC. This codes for CASSLNVAYEQYF. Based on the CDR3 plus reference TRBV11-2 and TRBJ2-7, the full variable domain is EAGVAQSPRYKIIEKRQSVAFWCNPISGHATLYWYQQILGQGPKLLIQFQNNGVVDDSQLPKDRFSAERLKGVDSTLKIQPAKLEDSAVYLCASSLNVAYEQYFGPGTRLTVT.

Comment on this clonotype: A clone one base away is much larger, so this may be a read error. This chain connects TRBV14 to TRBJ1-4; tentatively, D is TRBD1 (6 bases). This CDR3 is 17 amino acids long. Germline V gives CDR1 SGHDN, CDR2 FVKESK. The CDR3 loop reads CASSRLLGNRDFEKLLF. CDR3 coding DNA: TGTGCCAGCAGCCGCTTGTTAGGGAACAGGGACTTTGAAAAACTGCTTTTT.

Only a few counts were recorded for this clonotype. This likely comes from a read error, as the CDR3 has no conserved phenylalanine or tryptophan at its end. In DNA form, the CDR3 reads TGTGCCAGCAGTGCTAGTGGGAGGGCCCTAGAAGAGCAGTACTCC. Its protein is CASSASGRALEEQYS. The J gene is TRBJ2-7, the V gene TRBV11-2; 7 bases agree with TRBD2. V lost 6 bases and J lost 7; bases outside the gene matches: 15. The CDR3 consists of 15 residues. Germline V gene sequence: CDR1 SGHAT, CDR2 FQNNGV.

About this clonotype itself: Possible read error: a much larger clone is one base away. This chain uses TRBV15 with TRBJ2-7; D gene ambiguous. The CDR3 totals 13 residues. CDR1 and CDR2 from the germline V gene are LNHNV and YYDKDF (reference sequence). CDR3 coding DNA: TGTGCCGCCAGCAGAGACCACAGAAGGGAGCAGTACTTC. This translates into CAASRDHRREQYF.

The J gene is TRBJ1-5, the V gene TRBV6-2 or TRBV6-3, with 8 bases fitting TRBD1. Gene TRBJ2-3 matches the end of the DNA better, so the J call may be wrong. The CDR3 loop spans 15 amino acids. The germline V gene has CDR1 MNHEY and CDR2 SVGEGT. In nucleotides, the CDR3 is TGTGCCAGCAGTTACCGCTCAGGGGGCTATCAGCCCCAGTATTTT. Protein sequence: CASSYRSGGYQPQYF.

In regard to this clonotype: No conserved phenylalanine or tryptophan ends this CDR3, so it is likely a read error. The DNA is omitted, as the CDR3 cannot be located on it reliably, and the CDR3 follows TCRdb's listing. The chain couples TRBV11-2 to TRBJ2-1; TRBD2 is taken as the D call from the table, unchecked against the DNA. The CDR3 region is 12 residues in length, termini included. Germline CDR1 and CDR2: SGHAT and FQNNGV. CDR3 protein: CASSISGNGRFV.

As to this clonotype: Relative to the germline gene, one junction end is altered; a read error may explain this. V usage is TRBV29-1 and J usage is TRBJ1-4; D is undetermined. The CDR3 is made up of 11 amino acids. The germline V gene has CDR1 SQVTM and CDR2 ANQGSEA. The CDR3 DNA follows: TGCAGTGCCGGGGTTAATGAAAAAGTGTTTTTT. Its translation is CSAGVNEKVFF. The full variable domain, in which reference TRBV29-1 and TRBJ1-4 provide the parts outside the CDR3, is SAVISQKPSRDICQRGTSLTIQCQVDSQVTMMFWYRQQPGQSLTLIATANQGSEATYESGFVIDKFPISRPNLTFSTLTVSNMSPEDSSIYLCSAGVNEKVFFGSGTQLSVL.

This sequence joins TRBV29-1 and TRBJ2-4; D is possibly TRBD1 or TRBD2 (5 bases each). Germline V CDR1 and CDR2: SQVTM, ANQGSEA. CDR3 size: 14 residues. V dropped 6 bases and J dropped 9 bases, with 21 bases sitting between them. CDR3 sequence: CSVELRDLGGIQYF. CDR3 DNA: TGCAGCGTCGAACTAAGGGACCTCGGCGGCATTCAGTACTTC. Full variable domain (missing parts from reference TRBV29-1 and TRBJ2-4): SAVISQKPSRDICQRGTSLTIQCQVDSQVTMMFWYRQQPGQSLTLIATANQGSEATYESGFVIDKFPISRPNLTFSTLTVSNMSPEDSSIYLCSVELRDLGGIQYFGAGTRLSVL.

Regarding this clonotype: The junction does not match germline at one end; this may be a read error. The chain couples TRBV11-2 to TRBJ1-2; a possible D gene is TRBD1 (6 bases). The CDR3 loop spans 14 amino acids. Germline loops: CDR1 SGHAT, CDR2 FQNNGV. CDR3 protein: CASRMRDTTYGHTF. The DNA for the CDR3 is TGTGCCAGCAGAATGAGGGACACCACCTATGGCCACACCTTC.

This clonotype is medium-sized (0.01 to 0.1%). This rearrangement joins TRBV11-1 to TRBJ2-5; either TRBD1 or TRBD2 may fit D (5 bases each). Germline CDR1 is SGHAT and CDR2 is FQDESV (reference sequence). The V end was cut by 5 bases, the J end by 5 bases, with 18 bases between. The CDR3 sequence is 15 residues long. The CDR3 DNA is TGTGCCAGCAGCCCCCGGACGGGGCCTGTGGAGACCCAGTACTTC. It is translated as CASSPRTGPVETQYF.

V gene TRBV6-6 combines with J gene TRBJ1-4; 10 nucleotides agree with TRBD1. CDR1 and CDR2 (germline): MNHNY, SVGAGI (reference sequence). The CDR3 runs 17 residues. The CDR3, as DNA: TGTGTCAACAGTTCTGGGACAGGGGCGACAACTAATGAAAAACTGTTTTTT. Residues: CVNSSGTGATTNEKLFF.

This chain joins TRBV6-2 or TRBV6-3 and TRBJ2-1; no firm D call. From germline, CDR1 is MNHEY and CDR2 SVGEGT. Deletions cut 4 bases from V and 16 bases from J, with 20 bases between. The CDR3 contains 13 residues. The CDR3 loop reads CASSLENYNGQFF. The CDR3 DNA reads TGTGCCAGCAGTTTAGAGAACTACAATGGGCAATTCTTC.

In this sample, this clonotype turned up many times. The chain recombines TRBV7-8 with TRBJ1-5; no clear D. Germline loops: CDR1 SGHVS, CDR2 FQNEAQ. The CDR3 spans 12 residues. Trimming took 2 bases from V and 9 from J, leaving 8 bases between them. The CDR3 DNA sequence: TGTGCCAGCAGCTTATGGTCCGGGCCCCAGCATTTT. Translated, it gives CASSLWSGPQHF.

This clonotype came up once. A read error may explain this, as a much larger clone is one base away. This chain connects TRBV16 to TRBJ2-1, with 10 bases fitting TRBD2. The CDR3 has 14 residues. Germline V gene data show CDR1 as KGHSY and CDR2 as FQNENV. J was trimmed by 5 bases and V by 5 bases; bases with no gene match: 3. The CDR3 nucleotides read TGTGCCAGCAGCAAGGGACTAGCGAACAATGAGCAGTTCTTC. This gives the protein CASSKGLANNEQFF.